The clone carrying this TCR beta chain was picked up a small number of times. Its antigen is not identified. The data were taken from a study of human T cells and chemical hapten exposure. Whole-study results and caveats: With patch test score, the counts of PT1 expanded TCRs showed a positive correlation. TCRs above 1 in 1000 frequency stayed constant with DPC sensitization. Significantly greater numbers of large CDR3 similarity clusters came from expanded TCRs than from controls.

The V gene's germline CDR1 is KGHSH and CDR2 LQKENI. Trimming stripped 3 bases from V and 4 bases from J, with 10 bases between. The CDR3 length is 14 residues. Stated time point: patch test 1, 2 weeks after DPC sensitization. Treatment here: therapeutic diphenylcyclopropenone sensitization with weekly scalp DPC. Blood draws came before every patch-test application. TCRdb redid the calling of the RACE reads with MiXCR, one entry per CDR3 protein. This table has 65,000 to 80,000 distinct CDR3 sequences, under 13% appearing once. The TCR comes from a woman aged 50 to 60 with alopecia areata. Some clones in this sample may be carry-over from other donors' samples. The rearrangement joins TRBV18 to TRBJ1-3, with D uncertain. Source: whole blood, taken in connection with sensitization to the hapten diphenylcyclopropenone (DPC). The CDR3 here is CASSPNAEGNTIYF. CDR3 in DNA: TGTGCCAGCTCACCGAACGCAGAAGGAAACACCATATATTTT.